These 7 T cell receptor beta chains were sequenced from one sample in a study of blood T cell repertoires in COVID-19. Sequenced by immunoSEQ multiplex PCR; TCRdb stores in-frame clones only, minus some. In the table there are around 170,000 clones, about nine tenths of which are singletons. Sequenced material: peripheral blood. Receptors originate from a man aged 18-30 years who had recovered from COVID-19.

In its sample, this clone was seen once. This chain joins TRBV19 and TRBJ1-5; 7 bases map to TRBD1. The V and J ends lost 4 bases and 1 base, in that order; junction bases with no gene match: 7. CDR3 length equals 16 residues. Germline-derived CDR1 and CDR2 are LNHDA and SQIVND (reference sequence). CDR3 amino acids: CASSTRQGWSNQPQHF. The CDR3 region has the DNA TGTGCCAGTAGTACCCGACAGGGTTGGAGCAATCAGCCCCAGCATTTT.

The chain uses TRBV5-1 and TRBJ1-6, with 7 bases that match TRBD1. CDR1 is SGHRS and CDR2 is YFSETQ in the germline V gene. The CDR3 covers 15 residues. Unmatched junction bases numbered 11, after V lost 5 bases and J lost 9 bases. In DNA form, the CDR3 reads TGCGCCAGCAGAGGCGACGTGTCAGGGGGTTCACCCCTCCACTTT. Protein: CASRGDVSGGSPLHF.

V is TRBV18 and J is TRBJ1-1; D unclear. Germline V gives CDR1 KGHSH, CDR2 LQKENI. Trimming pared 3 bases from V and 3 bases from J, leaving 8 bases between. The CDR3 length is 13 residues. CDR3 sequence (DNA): TGTGCCAGCTCACCGCCGAGTTACACTGAAGCTTTCTTT. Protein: CASSPPSYTEAFF. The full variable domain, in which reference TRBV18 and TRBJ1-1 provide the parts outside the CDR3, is NAGVMQNPRHLVRRRGQEARLRCSPMKGHSHVYWYRQLPEEGLKFMVYLQKENIIDESGMPKERFSAEFPKEGPSILRIQQVVRGDSAAYFCASSPPSYTEAFFGQGTRLTVV.

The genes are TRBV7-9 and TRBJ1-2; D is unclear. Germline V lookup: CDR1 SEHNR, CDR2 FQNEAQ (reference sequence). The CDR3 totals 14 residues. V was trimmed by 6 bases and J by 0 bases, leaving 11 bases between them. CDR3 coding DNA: TGTGCCAGCAGTCAGGCAGCCTCTAACTATGGCTACACCTTC. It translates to CASSQAASNYGYTF. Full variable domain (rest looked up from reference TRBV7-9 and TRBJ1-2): DTGVSQNPRHKITKRGQNVTFRCDPISEHNRLYWYRQTLGQGPEFLTYFQNEAQLEKSRLLSDRFSAERPKGSFSTLEIQRTEQGDSAMYLCASSQAASNYGYTFGSGTRLTVV.

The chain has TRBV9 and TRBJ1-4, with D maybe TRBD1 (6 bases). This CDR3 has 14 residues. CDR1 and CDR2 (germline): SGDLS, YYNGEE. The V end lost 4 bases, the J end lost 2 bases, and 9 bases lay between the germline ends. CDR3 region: CASSSGDTNEKLFF. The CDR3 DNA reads TGTGCCAGCAGCTCAGGGGACACTAATGAAAAACTGTTTTTT.

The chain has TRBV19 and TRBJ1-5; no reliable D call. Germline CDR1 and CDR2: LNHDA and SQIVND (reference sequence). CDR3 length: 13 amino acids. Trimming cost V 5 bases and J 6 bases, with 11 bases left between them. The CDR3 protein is CASSDPGSQPQHF. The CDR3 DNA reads TGTGCCAGTAGTGATCCGGGGAGTCAGCCCCAGCATTTT.

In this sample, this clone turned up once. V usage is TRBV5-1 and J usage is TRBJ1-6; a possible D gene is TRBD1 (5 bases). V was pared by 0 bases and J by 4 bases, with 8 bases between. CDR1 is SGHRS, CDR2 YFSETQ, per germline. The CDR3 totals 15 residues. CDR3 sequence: CASSLETAYNSPLHF. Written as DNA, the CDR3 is TGCGCCAGCAGCTTGGAGACAGCTTATAATTCACCCCTCCACTTT.